A selection of T cell receptor beta chains follows, all from one sample in a study of T-cell memory formation after mild COVID-19. From the 5' RACE reads, TCRdb called clonotypes with MiXCR, one entry per CDR3 protein. The sample records under 400,000 distinct CDR3 sequences, 21% being singletons. The sample comprised PBMCs or a T cell subset sorted from them (not recorded which). These receptors originate from an adult woman who had mild COVID-19 (a few samples of this study predate the infection). Cell type and time point are not known. Each CDR3 is given with its conserved first and last residue. Each record gives: J gene, clone size, V gene, D gene, CDR3 DNA, CDR3 protein. D genes are given only for firm matches. Clone size appears in some rows only: once, few, many, or a class for an expanded clone.

j_call: TRBJ2-1; clone_size: .; v_call: TRBV30; d_call: .; cdr3_nt: TGTGCCTGGAGTGTACCGTCGCTTGAGCAGTTCTTC; cdr3_aa: CAWSVPSLEQFF
j_call: TRBJ2-3; clone_size: few; v_call: TRBV12-3/TRBV12-4; d_call: .; cdr3_nt: TGTGCCAGCAGTTTAGGTTGGAGAGATACGCAGTATTTT; cdr3_aa: CASSLGWRDTQYF
j_call: TRBJ1-5; clone_size: .; v_call: TRBV15; d_call: .; cdr3_nt: TGTGCCACCAGCAGAGATCCAGGGAACAATCAGCCCCAGCATTTT; cdr3_aa: CATSRDPGNNQPQHF
j_call: TRBJ2-7; clone_size: .; v_call: TRBV9; d_call: .; cdr3_nt: TGTGCCAGCAGCGTAGGAGCAGGGCCCTTAGGCTACGAGCAGTACTTC; cdr3_aa: CASSVGAGPLGYEQYF
j_call: TRBJ1-1; clone_size: .; v_call: TRBV6-5; d_call: TRBD1; cdr3_nt: TGTGCCAGCAGTTACTCAGGGGGCCCCATGAACACTGAAGCTTTCTTT; cdr3_aa: CASSYSGGPMNTEAFF
j_call: TRBJ2-5; clone_size: .; v_call: TRBV9; d_call: TRBD2; cdr3_nt: TGTGCCAGCAGCGTAGTCCCAGCGGGGGGGCTGGAGACCCAGTACTTC; cdr3_aa: CASSVVPAGGLETQYF
j_call: TRBJ2-7; clone_size: few; v_call: TRBV20-1; d_call: .; cdr3_nt: TGCAGTGCTTCATCAGGGGTCGGAGGCGAGCAGTACTTC; cdr3_aa: CSASSGVGGEQYF
j_call: TRBJ2-3; clone_size: few; v_call: TRBV4-3; d_call: TRBD2; cdr3_nt: TGCGCCAGCAGCCGCTCGGGGACTAGCGATGGGGATACGCAGTATTTT; cdr3_aa: CASSRSGTSDGDTQYF
j_call: TRBJ2-5; clone_size: .; v_call: TRBV6-6; d_call: .; cdr3_nt: TGTGCCAGCAGTTACGAAGCGGTCCAAGAGACCCAGTACTTC; cdr3_aa: CASSYEAVQETQYF
j_call: TRBJ2-3; clone_size: .; v_call: TRBV5-1; d_call: TRBD1; cdr3_nt: TGCGCCAGCAGCTTGAGGGGGACAGGAATCACAGATACGCAGTATTTT; cdr3_aa: CASSLRGTGITDTQYF
j_call: TRBJ2-7; clone_size: .; v_call: TRBV14; d_call: TRBD1; cdr3_nt: TGTGCCAGCAGCCAACCCCCAACAGGGGCGATAACCTACGAGCAGTACTTC; cdr3_aa: CASSQPPTGAITYEQYF
j_call: TRBJ2-7; clone_size: .; v_call: TRBV5-6; d_call: TRBD1; cdr3_nt: TGTGCCAGCACCCCCGGGACAGGGGGCGTCGAGCAGTACTTC; cdr3_aa: CASTPGTGGVEQYF
j_call: TRBJ2-3; clone_size: .; v_call: TRBV7-2; d_call: .; cdr3_nt: TGTGCCAGCAGCTTAGCAGGCCGGGGCACAGATACGCAGTATTTT; cdr3_aa: CASSLAGRGTDTQYF
j_call: TRBJ2-1; clone_size: many; v_call: TRBV7-3; d_call: .; cdr3_nt: TGTGCCAGCAGCTTAAGGGCGGGGACTGCCTACAATGAGCAGTTCTTC; cdr3_aa: CASSLRAGTAYNEQFF
j_call: TRBJ2-1; clone_size: .; v_call: TRBV5-6; d_call: TRBD1; cdr3_nt: TGTGCCAGCAGCTTCCGGGACAGCCCTCCGGGGCAGTTCTTC; cdr3_aa: CASSFRDSPPGQFF
j_call: TRBJ1-5; clone_size: .; v_call: TRBV6-5; d_call: .; cdr3_nt: TGTGCCAGCAGTTACTCGAGTGTAAGCAATCAGCCCCAGCATTTT; cdr3_aa: CASSYSSVSNQPQHF
j_call: TRBJ2-3; clone_size: once; v_call: TRBV7-9; d_call: .; cdr3_nt: TGTGCCAGCAGCTTCAGGGGAGCAGATACGCAGTATTTT; cdr3_aa: CASSFRGADTQYF
j_call: TRBJ2-7; clone_size: .; v_call: TRBV20-1; d_call: TRBD2; cdr3_nt: TGCAGTGCTAGCCAAAGGGGACTAGCGGGAGTCCCCTACGAGCAGTACTTC; cdr3_aa: CSASQRGLAGVPYEQYF
j_call: TRBJ2-2; clone_size: few; v_call: TRBV5-1; d_call: TRBD1; cdr3_nt: TGCGCCAGCAGCTTGAGTGGACAGGGGAACACCGGGGAGCTGTTTTTT; cdr3_aa: CASSLSGQGNTGELFF
j_call: TRBJ1-2; clone_size: few; v_call: TRBV6-6; d_call: .; cdr3_nt: TGTGCCAGCAGTTATACGGCAGCAGCTAACTATGGCTACACCTTC; cdr3_aa: CASSYTAAANYGYTF
j_call: TRBJ2-5; clone_size: .; v_call: TRBV4-2; d_call: TRBD1; cdr3_nt: TGTGCCAGCAGCCAGGGACAGCAAGAGACCCAGTACTTC; cdr3_aa: CASSQGQQETQYF
j_call: TRBJ2-7; clone_size: .; v_call: TRBV18; d_call: TRBD1; cdr3_nt: TGTGCCAGCTCACCGGAAGACAGGGGGACCTACGAGCAGTACTTC; cdr3_aa: CASSPEDRGTYEQYF
j_call: TRBJ2-1; clone_size: .; v_call: TRBV9; d_call: .; cdr3_nt: TGTGCCAGCAGCCCCGAAGGGCAGAACAATGAGCAGTTCTTC; cdr3_aa: CASSPEGQNNEQFF
j_call: TRBJ2-7; clone_size: many; v_call: TRBV4-1; d_call: TRBD2; cdr3_nt: TGCGCCAGCAGCCAAGTTGGCGGGAGCTCCTACGAGCAGTACTTC; cdr3_aa: CASSQVGGSSYEQYF
j_call: TRBJ1-2; clone_size: few; v_call: TRBV10-3; d_call: TRBD1; cdr3_nt: TGTGCCATCAGTGGACAGGGCATTTATGGCTACACCTTC; cdr3_aa: CAISGQGIYGYTF
j_call: TRBJ2-7; clone_size: .; v_call: TRBV3-1; d_call: TRBD2; cdr3_nt: TGTGCCAGCAGCGAGGTCTTAGCGGGATCCTACGAGCAGTACTTC; cdr3_aa: CASSEVLAGSYEQYF
j_call: TRBJ2-2; clone_size: .; v_call: TRBV7-2; d_call: TRBD1; cdr3_nt: TGTGCCAGCAGCTTAATGGGACAGGGGATAACCGGGGAGCTGTTTTTT; cdr3_aa: CASSLMGQGITGELFF
j_call: TRBJ2-7; clone_size: few; v_call: TRBV5-1; d_call: .; cdr3_nt: TGCGCCAGCAGCTCCCAATCCGGGACGGTATACGAGCAGTACTTC; cdr3_aa: CASSSQSGTVYEQYF
j_call: TRBJ2-5; clone_size: .; v_call: TRBV7-9; d_call: .; cdr3_nt: TGTGCCAGCAGCTTAGGGTCGGCGGAGACCCAGTACTTC; cdr3_aa: CASSLGSAETQYF
j_call: TRBJ1-1; clone_size: few; v_call: TRBV5-1; d_call: TRBD1; cdr3_nt: TGCGCCAGCAGCTCAGGGGGCGGGGACACTGAAGCTTTCTTT; cdr3_aa: CASSSGGGDTEAFF
j_call: TRBJ2-7; clone_size: few; v_call: TRBV5-1; d_call: .; cdr3_nt: TGCGCCAGCAGCTTAGCACAGGGTTCAGCCTACGAGCAGTACTTC; cdr3_aa: CASSLAQGSAYEQYF
j_call: TRBJ1-5; clone_size: few; v_call: TRBV7-2; d_call: TRBD1; cdr3_nt: TGTGCCAGCAGCTTATCCGGACAGGGCATGCAGCCCCAGCATTTT; cdr3_aa: CASSLSGQGMQPQHF
j_call: TRBJ2-3; clone_size: .; v_call: TRBV9; d_call: .; cdr3_nt: TGTGCCAGCAGCGTAGGACAAGGCTATACTAGCACAGATACGCAGTATTTT; cdr3_aa: CASSVGQGYTSTDTQYF
j_call: TRBJ1-2; clone_size: few; v_call: TRBV20-1; d_call: TRBD1; cdr3_nt: TGCAGTGCTAGAGGGGGACAGGGGCATGGCTACACCTTC; cdr3_aa: CSARGGQGHGYTF
j_call: TRBJ2-7; clone_size: few; v_call: TRBV12-3/TRBV12-4; d_call: TRBD2; cdr3_nt: TGTGCCAGCAGTTTCGGGGGGACCCCCAAACAGTACTTC; cdr3_aa: CASSFGGTPKQYF
j_call: TRBJ1-2; clone_size: .; v_call: TRBV29-1; d_call: TRBD1; cdr3_nt: TGCAGCGTTGAAAATAAGGGACAGGCTCTCAGCTACACCTTC; cdr3_aa: CSVENKGQALSYTF
j_call: TRBJ2-7; clone_size: .; v_call: TRBV30; d_call: TRBD1; cdr3_nt: TGTGCCTGTACCGGGACAGGGGGCTCCTACGAGCAGTACTTC; cdr3_aa: CACTGTGGSYEQYF
j_call: TRBJ1-4; clone_size: .; v_call: TRBV20-1; d_call: TRBD1; cdr3_nt: TGCAGTGCTAGAGACGCGACAGGGGGAAAACTGTTTTTT; cdr3_aa: CSARDATGGKLFF
j_call: TRBJ1-2; clone_size: .; v_call: TRBV19; d_call: .; cdr3_nt: TGTGCCAGTAGTATTTTCTCGGGGGGTCGTGGCTACACCTTC; cdr3_aa: CASSIFSGGRGYTF
j_call: TRBJ2-1; clone_size: .; v_call: TRBV7-9; d_call: .; cdr3_nt: TGTGCCAGCAGCTTAAACAAGGACGGTGAGCAGTTCTTC; cdr3_aa: CASSLNKDGEQFF
j_call: TRBJ2-1; clone_size: few; v_call: TRBV11-2; d_call: TRBD2; cdr3_nt: TGTGCCAGCAGCTTAGTACTAGCGGGGTACGATGAGCAGTTCTTC; cdr3_aa: CASSLVLAGYDEQFF
j_call: TRBJ2-7; clone_size: .; v_call: TRBV7-9; d_call: .; cdr3_nt: TGTGCCAGCGGGTTAATAAACGGGGCCCCCCGGGAGCAGTACTTC; cdr3_aa: CASGLINGAPREQYF
j_call: TRBJ2-7; clone_size: .; v_call: TRBV30; d_call: TRBD1; cdr3_nt: TGTGCCTGGAGCCGGGACAGCTACGAGCAGTACTTC; cdr3_aa: CAWSRDSYEQYF
j_call: TRBJ2-5; clone_size: .; v_call: TRBV29-1; d_call: TRBD1; cdr3_nt: TGCAGCGTTGGCGGGACAGGGCAAAGGGAGACCCAGTACTTC; cdr3_aa: CSVGGTGQRETQYF
j_call: TRBJ1-1; clone_size: .; v_call: TRBV7-6; d_call: .; cdr3_nt: TGTGCCAGCAGCTCCCCTGATATGAACACTGAAGCTTTCTTT; cdr3_aa: CASSSPDMNTEAFF
j_call: TRBJ2-3; clone_size: .; v_call: TRBV7-8; d_call: .; cdr3_nt: TGTGCCAGCAGCCCTCCGTTGGCATTGGCCACAGATACGCAGTATTTT; cdr3_aa: CASSPPLALATDTQYF
j_call: TRBJ2-1; clone_size: .; v_call: TRBV16; d_call: .; cdr3_nt: TGTGCCAGCAGCCATAGCCCCTACAATGAGCAGTTCTTC; cdr3_aa: CASSHSPYNEQFF
j_call: TRBJ1-2; clone_size: few; v_call: TRBV24-1; d_call: TRBD1; cdr3_nt: TGTGCCACCAGTGGAAACAGGGGAAGCTATGGCTACACCTTC; cdr3_aa: CATSGNRGSYGYTF
j_call: TRBJ1-1; clone_size: .; v_call: TRBV12-3/TRBV12-4; d_call: TRBD1; cdr3_nt: TGTGCCAGCAGTTTACAACCGAGGACAGGGAACACTGAAGCTTTCTTT; cdr3_aa: CASSLQPRTGNTEAFF
j_call: TRBJ2-5; clone_size: few; v_call: TRBV7-2; d_call: .; cdr3_nt: TGTGCCAGCAGCCCCCCCGAGGTGTACCAAGAGACCCAGTACTTC; cdr3_aa: CASSPPEVYQETQYF
j_call: TRBJ1-2; clone_size: .; v_call: TRBV4-3; d_call: .; cdr3_nt: TGCGCCAGCAGCCAAGAATCCCCGGGAGGGGCCGGCTACACCTTC; cdr3_aa: CASSQESPGGAGYTF
j_call: TRBJ2-5; clone_size: .; v_call: TRBV19; d_call: TRBD1; cdr3_nt: TGTGCCAGTAGTATGTCCGGGACAGGGGGTGGGAAACTTCAAGAGACCCAGTACTTC; cdr3_aa: CASSMSGTGGGKLQETQYF
j_call: TRBJ1-2; clone_size: few; v_call: TRBV12-3/TRBV12-4; d_call: .; cdr3_nt: TGTGCCAGCACCGAGCGGAGCCGGGGCTATGGCTACACCTTC; cdr3_aa: CASTERSRGYGYTF
j_call: TRBJ2-7; clone_size: few; v_call: TRBV4-1; d_call: .; cdr3_nt: TGCGCCAGCAGCCAAACCGGCCAAGGATTCGAGCAGTACTTC; cdr3_aa: CASSQTGQGFEQYF